This T cell receptor beta chain was captured in a study of spatial heterogeneity in lung cancer. Looking at the study overall: Averaged across combinations, each unique TCR and UMI pairing appeared more than ten times in raw reads, which were uncorrected.

V was shortened by 6 bases and J by 1 base, with 14 bases between the two germline ends. Germline V gene lookup returns CDR1 SGHAT and CDR2 FQNNGV. This CDR3 comprises 15 residues. Time point in this sample: sample taken at primary tumor resection. Sequencing of whole RNA from tumor, nontumor lung or frozen PBMC involved no sorting. Individual TCR cDNA molecules each bore their own unique molecular identifier. TCRdb analysed the 5' RACE reads with MiXCR anew, one entry per CDR3 protein. This sample has around 19,000 distinct CDR3 sequences; about a fifth occur once, and the top ten carry under 20%. The rearrangement uses TRBV11-2 and TRBJ2-3; D might be TRBD2 (6 bases). The input for sequencing was PBMCs, taken at surgery. This clonotype was sampled from a female donor with early-stage non-small cell lung cancer. CDR3 sequence: CASRSSGFGTDTQYF. The CDR3 region has the DNA TGTGCCAGCAGGTCAAGCGGGTTCGGCACAGATACGCAGTATTTT.